This T cell receptor beta chain is drawn from a study of shared clonotypes between healthy human individuals. The germline CDR1 and CDR2 sequences are SNHLY and FYNNEI. The CDR3 length is 13 residues. Trimming cost V 9 bases and J 0 bases; bases outside gene matches: 4. Sequencing used immunoSEQ multiplex PCR; TCRdb keeps in-frame clones, though not all of them. The table includes about a million clones, approximately 76% detected once. The clonotype comes from a man aged 18 to 29 in good health. The V and J genes are TRBV2 and TRBJ1-1, with 7 bases fitting TRBD1. What was sequenced was memory CD4+ T cells sorted from blood. Subset: CD45RA-negative fraction. CDR3 bases: TGTGCCAGGGACAGGCGGATGAACACTGAAGCTTTCTTT. Amino acids: CARDRRMNTEAFF.